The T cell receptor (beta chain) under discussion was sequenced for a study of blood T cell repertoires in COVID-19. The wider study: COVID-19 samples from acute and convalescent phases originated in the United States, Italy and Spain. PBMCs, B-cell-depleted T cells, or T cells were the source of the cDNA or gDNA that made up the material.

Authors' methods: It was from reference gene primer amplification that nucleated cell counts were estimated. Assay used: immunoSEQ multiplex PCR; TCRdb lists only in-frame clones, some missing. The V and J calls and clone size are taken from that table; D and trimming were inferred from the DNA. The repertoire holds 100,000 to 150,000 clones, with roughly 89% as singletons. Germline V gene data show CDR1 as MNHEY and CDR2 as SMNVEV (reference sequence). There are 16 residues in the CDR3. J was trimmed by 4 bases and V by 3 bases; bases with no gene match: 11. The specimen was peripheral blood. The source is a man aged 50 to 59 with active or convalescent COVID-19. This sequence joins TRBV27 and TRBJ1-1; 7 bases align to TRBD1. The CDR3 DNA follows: TGTGCCAGCAGTTTGAGGCCAGGGGGTTTTGGCACTGAAGCTTTCTTT. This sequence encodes CASSLRPGGFGTEAFF.